This is a list of T cell receptor beta chains from one sample in a study of tumor and adjacent non-tumor tissue in lung cancer. Using its own MiXCR run on the multiplex PCR reads, TCRdb lists one record per CDR3 protein. The table has around 100,000 distinct CDR3 sequences, about 60% seen once; the top ten hold roughly 19%. The sample was distant non-tumor lung tissue. Source of these receptors: a man aged 25 to 40 with non-small cell lung cancer. Each CDR3 is given with its conserved first and last residue. D genes are given only for firm matches. A clone size is listed for some rows: how often the clone was seen (once, few, many), or a class if it is expanded.

v_call	cdr3_length	d_call	clone_size	j_call	cdr3_nt	cdr3_aa
TRBV20-1	15	TRBD1	once	TRBJ2-2	TGCAGTACTAGCCCCTCAACAGGGGGCCCCGGGGAGATGTTTTTT	CSTSPSTGGPGEMFF
TRBV6-2/TRBV6-3	16	TRBD1	NA	TRBJ2-1	TGTGCCAGCAGTTTATCAGGGGGCCTCTCCTACAATGAGCAGTTTTTC	CASSLSGGLSYNEQFF
TRBV12-3/TRBV12-4	13	NA	NA	TRBJ1-1	TGTGCCAGGACCTTCACATGGGGCGAGGGCGCTTTCTTT	CARTFTWGEGAFF
TRBV29-1	12	NA	NA	TRBJ1-2	TGCAGCGTTGAGGAGATGAACAGGGGCTACACCTTC	CSVEEMNRGYTF
TRBV24-1	15	NA	many	TRBJ2-7	TGTGCCACCAGTGCCGGGACTGGGGGAACCTACGAGCAGTACTTC	CATSAGTGGTYEQYF
TRBV7-2	16	NA	NA	TRBJ1-2	TGTGCCAGCAGCTTATACCTTTCACAGGACGTCTATGGCTACACCTTC	CASSLYLSQDVYGYTF
TRBV6-2/TRBV6-3	15	NA	many	TRBJ2-1	TGTGCCAGCAGCTTGCCCGGGACACTGAGACATGAGCAGTTCTTC	CASSLPGTLRHEQFF
TRBV10-3	15	NA	NA	TRBJ2-1	TGTGCCATCAGCCCTACCATCGGGTATTACAATGAGCAGTTCTTC	CAISPTIGYYNEQFF
TRBV29-1	15	NA	NA	TRBJ1-2	TGCAGCGTTGATGTGGCGGGGGCGATCCTGGGAGGCTGCACATTC	CSVDVAGAILGGCTF
TRBV6-1	14	NA	few	TRBJ1-6	TGTGCCAGCAGTGAGACAGGTTATAATTCACCCCTCCACTTT	CASSETGYNSPLHF
TRBV2	16	TRBD2	NA	TRBJ2-1	TGTGCCAGTAGAGACCCCGGGGGGACCTCCTACAATGAGCAGTTCTTC	CASRDPGGTSYNEQFF
TRBV6-1	14	NA	NA	TRBJ2-3	TGTGCCAGCAGCGTCCGGAACACAATAGATACGCAGTATTTT	CASSVRNTIDTQYF
TRBV7-8	15	TRBD1	NA	TRBJ1-1	TGTGCCAGCAGCTTAATGTCAGGGGGCGACATTGAAGCTTTCTTT	CASSLMSGGDIEAFF
TRBV6-6	14	TRBD2	NA	TRBJ2-5	TGTCCCAGCAGGAAAGGCGGGAGTGGGGAGACCAAGTACTTC	CPSRKGGSGETKYF
TRBV28	10	NA	once	TRBJ1-2	TGTGCCACCGGGAGTGAGGGCTACACCTTC	CATGSEGYTF
TRBV6-6	16	NA	many	TRBJ1-3	TGTGCCAGCAGTTACTCGAGGACAGAATCTGGAAACACCATATATTTT	CASSYSRTESGNTIYF
TRBV29-1	14	NA	medium-sized	TRBJ2-3	TGCAGCGTTGAGATGCTTCCTAGCACAGATACGCAGTATTTT	CSVEMLPSTDTQYF
TRBV20-1	13	NA	many	TRBJ2-1	TGCAGTGCAAAAAGACAGACTTACAATGAGCAGTTCTTC	CSAKRQTYNEQFF
TRBV6-1	13	NA	NA	TRBJ2-7	TGTGCCAGCAGAGAAAGGGGTGTGTTCGAGCAGTACTTC	CASRERGVFEQYF
TRBV4-1	17	TRBD2	NA	TRBJ2-4	TGCGCCAGCAGCCTAGAGCCTAGCGGGAGGGCCCGGTTCCCTCACTACTTC	CASSLEPSGRARFPHYF
TRBV12-5	16	TRBD2	once	TRBJ2-1	TGTGCGAGTGGTTTGTTATTAGCGGGAGGCAGTGATGAGCAGTCCTTC	CASGLLLAGGSDEQSF
TRBV20-1	17	TRBD2	many	TRBJ2-7	TGCAGTGCTAGAGATGAAAGGCTAGCGGGGGGGGCCTACGAGCAGTACTTC	CSARDERLAGGAYEQYF
TRBV11-1	15	NA	NA	TRBJ2-2	TGTGCGAACAGCCCAAGCCCAGAGGGGACCGGGGAGCTGTTTTTT	CANSPSPEGTGELFF
TRBV11-2	16	TRBD2	NA	TRBJ2-1	TGTGCCAGCAGCTCGAATCTTGGGGGGGGGTCCTCTTACCGGATCTTC	CASSSNLGGGSSYRIF
TRBV11-2	18	TRBD1	once	TRBJ2-1	TGTGCCAGCAGCTTTAGGGCGCCGGGACAGTGGTCCTACAATGAGCAGTTCTTC	CASSFRAPGQWSYNEQFF
TRBV25-1	15	NA	few	TRBJ2-5	TGTGCCAGCAGTGATAATAGGCACGTCCAAGAGACCCAGTACTTC	CASSDNRHVQETQYF
TRBV30	13	TRBD1	NA	TRBJ1-5	TGTGCCTGGAGTAGACAGGGGGGGCAGCCCCAGCATTTT	CAWSRQGGQPQHF
TRBV19	14	NA	NA	TRBJ2-3	TGTGCCAGTAGTATCCGTAGGAGCACAGATACGCAGTATTTT	CASSIRRSTDTQYF
TRBV11-1	14	TRBD1	NA	TRBJ2-1	TGTGCCAACAGCCCGACAGGGCCCTACAATGAGCAGTTCTTC	CANSPTGPYNEQFF
TRBV5-6	18	NA	NA	TRBJ2-5	TGTGCCAGCAGCTTGGTTCCGGCGGGTTTTCGAGTCTCGGAGACCCAGTACTTC	CASSLVPAGFRVSETQYF
TRBV6-1	15	TRBD1	few	TRBJ1-5	TGTGCCAGCGGTGCCGGGACAGGGGGTGATCAGCCCCAGCATTTT	CASGAGTGGDQPQHF
TRBV12-3/TRBV12-4	14	NA	NA	TRBJ2-1	TGTGTCAGCAGTTTTGGTTCCAATCCCACTGAGCAGTTCTTC	CVSSFGSNPTEQFF
TRBV6-5	15	TRBD2	once	TRBJ2-3	TGTGCCAGCAACCTTAACGGGGGGACGACAGATACGCAGTATTTT	CASNLNGGTTDTQYF
TRBV4-1	15	TRBD1	NA	TRBJ2-7	TGCGTCAGCAGCCAGGGACAGGGTCATACCCACGAGCAGTACTTC	CVSSQGQGHTHEQYF